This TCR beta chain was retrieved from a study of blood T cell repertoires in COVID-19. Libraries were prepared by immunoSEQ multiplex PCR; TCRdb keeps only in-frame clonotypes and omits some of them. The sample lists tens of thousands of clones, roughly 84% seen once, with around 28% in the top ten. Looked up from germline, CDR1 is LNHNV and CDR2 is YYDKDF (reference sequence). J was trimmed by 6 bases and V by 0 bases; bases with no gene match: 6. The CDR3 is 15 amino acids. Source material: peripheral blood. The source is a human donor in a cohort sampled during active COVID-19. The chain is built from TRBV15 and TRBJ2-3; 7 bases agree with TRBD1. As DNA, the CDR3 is TGTGCCACCAGCAGAGATAACAGGGGAGCGGATACGCAGTATTTT. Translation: CATSRDNRGADTQYF.